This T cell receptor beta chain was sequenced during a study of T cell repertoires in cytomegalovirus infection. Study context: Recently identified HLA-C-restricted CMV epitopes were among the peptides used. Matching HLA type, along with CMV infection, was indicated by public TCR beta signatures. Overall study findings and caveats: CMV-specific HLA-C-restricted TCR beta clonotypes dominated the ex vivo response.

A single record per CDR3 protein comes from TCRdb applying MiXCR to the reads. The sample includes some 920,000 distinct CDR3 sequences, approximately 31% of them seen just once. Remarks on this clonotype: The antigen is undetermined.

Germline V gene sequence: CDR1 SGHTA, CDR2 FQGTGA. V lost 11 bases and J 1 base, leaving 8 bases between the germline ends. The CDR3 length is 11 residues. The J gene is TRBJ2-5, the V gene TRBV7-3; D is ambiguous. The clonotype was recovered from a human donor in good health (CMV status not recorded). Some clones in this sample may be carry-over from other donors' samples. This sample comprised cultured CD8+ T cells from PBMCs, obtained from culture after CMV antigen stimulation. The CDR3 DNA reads TGTGCCGCAAGCGCCCAAGAGACCCAGTACTTC. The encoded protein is CAASAQETQYF. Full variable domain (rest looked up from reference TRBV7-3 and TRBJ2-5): GAGVSQTPSNKVTEKGKYVELRCDPISGHTALYWYRQSLGQGPEFLIYFQGTGAADDSGLPNDRFFAVRPEGSVSTLKIQRTERGDSAVYLCAASAQETQYFGPGTRLLVL.